Listed below are T cell receptor beta chains from one sample, sequenced in a study of blood T cell repertoires in COVID-19. Profiling relied on immunoSEQ multiplex PCR, and the TCRdb table lists in-frame clones only, not all of them. Of about 150,000 clones listed, roughly four fifths are singletons. Specimen: peripheral blood. The receptors come from a man at least 80 years old with acute or convalescent COVID-19. CDR3s include the opening cysteine and the closing phenylalanine or tryptophan. Each record gives: V gene, D gene, J gene, clone size, CDR3 DNA, CDR3 protein. The D gene is left open where the match is weak. Rows may omit the clone size; those that give it use once, few, many or a size class.

V gene: TRBV10-3; D gene: -; J gene: TRBJ2-2; clone size: -; CDR3 DNA: TGTGCCATCAGTGGAGCGGCAGGGAACACCGGGGAGCTGTTTTTT; CDR3 protein: CAISGAAGNTGELFF
V gene: TRBV3-1/TRBV3-2; D gene: -; J gene: TRBJ2-1; clone size: -; CDR3 DNA: TGTGCCAGCAGCTCCAGGACAGACTACAATGAGCAGTTCTTC; CDR3 protein: CASSSRTDYNEQFF
V gene: TRBV19; D gene: TRBD2; J gene: TRBJ2-5; clone size: -; CDR3 DNA: TGTGCCAGTAGTGAAACCGGGACTAGCGTAGAGACCCAGTACTTC; CDR3 protein: CASSETGTSVETQYF
V gene: TRBV5-6; D gene: -; J gene: TRBJ2-2; clone size: -; CDR3 DNA: TGTGCCAGCAGGCGGGACGGCCCCACCGGGGAGCTGTTTTTT; CDR3 protein: CASRRDGPTGELFF
V gene: TRBV6-1; D gene: -; J gene: TRBJ2-3; clone size: -; CDR3 DNA: TGTGCCAGCAGTGAACGTCAACCGGCAGATACGCAGTATTTT; CDR3 protein: CASSERQPADTQYF
V gene: TRBV12-3/TRBV12-4; D gene: -; J gene: TRBJ1-5; clone size: -; CDR3 DNA: TGTGCCAGCAGTTTAGGAGGAGGTCAGCCCCAGCATTTT; CDR3 protein: CASSLGGGQPQHF
V gene: TRBV2; D gene: TRBD1; J gene: TRBJ2-1; clone size: -; CDR3 DNA: TGTGCCAGCAGTCTGCGGACAGGGGGCTACAATGAGCAGTTCTTC; CDR3 protein: CASSLRTGGYNEQFF
V gene: TRBV6-5; D gene: -; J gene: TRBJ2-5; clone size: few; CDR3 DNA: TGTGCCAGCGGTCGCAGGGGAATACCCCAAGAGACCCAGTACTTC; CDR3 protein: CASGRRGIPQETQYF
V gene: TRBV5-1; D gene: TRBD1; J gene: TRBJ1-4; clone size: -; CDR3 DNA: TGCGCCAGCAGCTTAGACAGGGGTGAAAAACTGTTTTTT; CDR3 protein: CASSLDRGEKLFF
V gene: TRBV19; D gene: TRBD1; J gene: TRBJ1-1; clone size: -; CDR3 DNA: TGTGCCAGTAGCACAGGGGTCACTGAAGCTTTCTTT; CDR3 protein: CASSTGVTEAFF
V gene: TRBV19; D gene: TRBD1; J gene: TRBJ2-3; clone size: -; CDR3 DNA: TGTGCCAGTAGTATAGGCAGGGGGCGCGGCGATACGCAGTATTTT; CDR3 protein: CASSIGRGRGDTQYF
V gene: TRBV27; D gene: -; J gene: TRBJ1-6; clone size: -; CDR3 DNA: TGTGCCAGCAGTCCGGACAGACCAAATTCACCCCTCCACTTT; CDR3 protein: CASSPDRPNSPLHF
V gene: TRBV6-5; D gene: -; J gene: TRBJ1-3; clone size: -; CDR3 DNA: TGTGCCAGCACCAAAGGAGGGGCAGGGACGAACACCATATATTTT; CDR3 protein: CASTKGGAGTNTIYF
V gene: TRBV10-1; D gene: -; J gene: TRBJ1-1; clone size: -; CDR3 DNA: TGCGCCAGCAGGAACAGGGAGGGCACTGAAGCTTTCTTT; CDR3 protein: CASRNREGTEAFF
V gene: TRBV9; D gene: -; J gene: TRBJ2-7; clone size: few; CDR3 DNA: TGTGCCAGCAGCGTAGAACCTAGCCAGGTCTACGAGCAGTACTTC; CDR3 protein: CASSVEPSQVYEQYF
V gene: TRBV10-2; D gene: -; J gene: TRBJ2-7; clone size: -; CDR3 DNA: TGCGCCAGCAGGGATCTGGTGTGGGCGAGCTACGAGCAGTACTTC; CDR3 protein: CASRDLVWASYEQYF
V gene: TRBV3-1/TRBV3-2; D gene: TRBD1; J gene: TRBJ2-3; clone size: -; CDR3 DNA: TGTGCCAGCAGCCAACAGGGACAGGGACACTATTTT; CDR3 protein: CASSQQGQGHYF
V gene: TRBV24-1; D gene: TRBD2; J gene: TRBJ2-1; clone size: -; CDR3 DNA: TGTGCCACCAGTGATTCCTTTGGGACTAGCGGGGCCAGGGGTGAGCAGTTCTTC; CDR3 protein: CATSDSFGTSGARGEQFF
V gene: TRBV19; D gene: TRBD2; J gene: TRBJ2-1; clone size: -; CDR3 DNA: TGTGCCACTCGGCGGGGGGCGGGGCTTTCCTACAATGAGCAGTTCTTC; CDR3 protein: CATRRGAGLSYNEQFF
V gene: TRBV5-4; D gene: TRBD1; J gene: TRBJ1-2; clone size: -; CDR3 DNA: TGTGCCAGCAGCTTGTCCCTGGACAGGGTAAACTATGGCTACACCTTC; CDR3 protein: CASSLSLDRVNYGYTF
V gene: TRBV28; D gene: TRBD1; J gene: TRBJ1-2; clone size: -; CDR3 DNA: TGTGCCAGCAGGCGGCAGGGGGGCTATTTGTATGGCTACACCTTC; CDR3 protein: CASRRQGGYLYGYTF
V gene: TRBV7-8; D gene: -; J gene: TRBJ2-5; clone size: -; CDR3 DNA: TGTGCCAGCAGCCGGGACAACGGAGAGACCCAGTACTTC; CDR3 protein: CASSRDNGETQYF
V gene: TRBV4-2; D gene: TRBD1; J gene: TRBJ2-3; clone size: -; CDR3 DNA: TGTGCCAGCAGCCCACTAAGGGGGCAGGGGTCAGATACGCAGTATTTT; CDR3 protein: CASSPLRGQGSDTQYF
V gene: TRBV5-1; D gene: TRBD1; J gene: TRBJ1-1; clone size: -; CDR3 DNA: TGCGCCAGCAGCTCGACTCCGGGACAGATGAACACTGAAGCTTTCTTT; CDR3 protein: CASSSTPGQMNTEAFF
V gene: TRBV5-1; D gene: TRBD1; J gene: TRBJ2-5; clone size: once; CDR3 DNA: TGCGCCAGCAGCAGGGGACAGCAAGAGACCCAGTACTTC; CDR3 protein: CASSRGQQETQYF
V gene: TRBV5-1; D gene: TRBD2; J gene: TRBJ2-5; clone size: -; CDR3 DNA: TGCGCCAGCAGAAGGACTAGCGACCAAGAGACCCAGTACTTC; CDR3 protein: CASRRTSDQETQYF
V gene: TRBV9; D gene: TRBD2; J gene: TRBJ2-3; clone size: -; CDR3 DNA: TGTGCCAGCAGCGCAAGCGGGACCGGCACAGATACGCAGTATTTT; CDR3 protein: CASSASGTGTDTQYF
V gene: TRBV28; D gene: -; J gene: TRBJ1-1; clone size: few; CDR3 DNA: TGTGCCAGCAGTTTTACAGGGCTTAGCTACACTGAAGCTTTCTTT; CDR3 protein: CASSFTGLSYTEAFF
V gene: TRBV11-2; D gene: -; J gene: TRBJ1-1; clone size: -; CDR3 DNA: TGTGCCAGCAGCTCAACCGGGGGGGGACTAGCGGCTTTCTTT; CDR3 protein: CASSSTGGGLAAFF
V gene: TRBV4-2; D gene: -; J gene: TRBJ2-5; clone size: -; CDR3 DNA: TGTGCCAGCAGCCCTCGCTTAGGGGCCCCGGAGACCCAGTACTTC; CDR3 protein: CASSPRLGAPETQYF
V gene: TRBV6-5; D gene: -; J gene: TRBJ1-1; clone size: -; CDR3 DNA: TGTGCCAGCAGTTACGGGGGGGCGCATGCTTTCTTT; CDR3 protein: CASSYGGAHAFF
V gene: TRBV9; D gene: TRBD1; J gene: TRBJ1-5; clone size: few; CDR3 DNA: TGTGCCAGCAGTATCCGGGACAGGGAGGGACCCCAGCATTTT; CDR3 protein: CASSIRDREGPQHF
V gene: TRBV6-5; D gene: -; J gene: TRBJ1-2; clone size: -; CDR3 DNA: TGTGCCAGCAGTTTAGGGGCGCTTTATGGCTACACCTTC; CDR3 protein: CASSLGALYGYTF
V gene: TRBV28; D gene: -; J gene: TRBJ1-4; clone size: once; CDR3 DNA: TGTGCCAGCAGTTTCATGGGGCGTGAAAAACTGTTTTTT; CDR3 protein: CASSFMGREKLFF
V gene: TRBV5-5; D gene: -; J gene: TRBJ2-3; clone size: -; CDR3 DNA: TGTGCCAGCAGCCGGGGAGGAGCAGATACGCAGTATTTT; CDR3 protein: CASSRGGADTQYF
V gene: TRBV5-1; D gene: TRBD1; J gene: TRBJ2-2; clone size: -; CDR3 DNA: TGCGCCAGCAGCATTCGACAGGGTAACACCGGGGAGCTGTTTTTT; CDR3 protein: CASSIRQGNTGELFF
V gene: TRBV2; D gene: -; J gene: TRBJ2-7; clone size: -; CDR3 DNA: TGTGCCAGTCGGATAGGGGGGGATAATTCCTACGAGCAGTACTTC; CDR3 protein: CASRIGGDNSYEQYF
V gene: TRBV6-1; D gene: -; J gene: TRBJ1-1; clone size: few; CDR3 DNA: TGTGCCAGCAGTGATCAGGGCGGAACTGAAGCTTTCTTT; CDR3 protein: CASSDQGGTEAFF
V gene: TRBV30; D gene: -; J gene: TRBJ1-1; clone size: -; CDR3 DNA: TGTGCCTGGAGTGACAGCCGGAACACTGAAGCTTTCTTT; CDR3 protein: CAWSDSRNTEAFF
V gene: TRBV12-3/TRBV12-4; D gene: -; J gene: TRBJ2-7; clone size: -; CDR3 DNA: TGTGCCAGCAGGGGCAGTTCCTACGAGCAGTACTTC; CDR3 protein: CASRGSSYEQYF
V gene: TRBV5-4; D gene: -; J gene: TRBJ1-2; clone size: once; CDR3 DNA: TGTGCCAGCAGACCCGGGACTTCTGGCTACACCTTC; CDR3 protein: CASRPGTSGYTF
V gene: TRBV11-2; D gene: TRBD1; J gene: TRBJ2-5; clone size: -; CDR3 DNA: TGTGCCAGCAGCCCGGACAGGGGCCCCCAAGAGACCCAGTACTTC; CDR3 protein: CASSPDRGPQETQYF
V gene: TRBV7-2; D gene: TRBD2; J gene: TRBJ2-7; clone size: -; CDR3 DNA: TGTGCCAGCAGCCCCAGCAGCTCGGGGGGAGTCTACGAGCAGTACTTC; CDR3 protein: CASSPSSSGGVYEQYF
V gene: TRBV5-1; D gene: TRBD1; J gene: TRBJ2-2; clone size: -; CDR3 DNA: TGCGCCAGCAGCTTGGTGCGGTGGGGACAGGGTAACACCGGGGAGCTGTTTTTT; CDR3 protein: CASSLVRWGQGNTGELFF
V gene: TRBV27; D gene: -; J gene: TRBJ1-2; clone size: -; CDR3 DNA: TGTGCCAGCAGTTTAGACTATAACTATGGCTACACCTTC; CDR3 protein: CASSLDYNYGYTF
V gene: TRBV3-1/TRBV3-2; D gene: -; J gene: TRBJ2-7; clone size: -; CDR3 DNA: TGTGCCAGCAGCCAAGTGGAGGAGCAGTACTTC; CDR3 protein: CASSQVEEQYF
V gene: TRBV9; D gene: -; J gene: TRBJ2-1; clone size: -; CDR3 DNA: TGTGCCAGCAGCGTAGGCGGGCAGAACAATGAGCAGTTCTTC; CDR3 protein: CASSVGGQNNEQFF
V gene: TRBV24-1; D gene: TRBD1; J gene: TRBJ1-1; clone size: -; CDR3 DNA: TGTGCCACCAGAGGACAGGGGTCTAGGGAAGCTTTCTTT; CDR3 protein: CATRGQGSREAFF
V gene: TRBV5-1; D gene: -; J gene: TRBJ1-2; clone size: -; CDR3 DNA: TGCGCCAGCGGGAGCTCAGCTAACTATGGCTACACCTTC; CDR3 protein: CASGSSANYGYTF
V gene: TRBV27; D gene: -; J gene: TRBJ1-2; clone size: -; CDR3 DNA: TGTGCCAGCAGCCAAGAGGGGGTCGATGGCTACACCTTC; CDR3 protein: CASSQEGVDGYTF
V gene: TRBV5-1; D gene: -; J gene: TRBJ1-1; clone size: -; CDR3 DNA: TGCGCCAGCAGCGATCAAACAGTATCGAACACTGAAGCTTTCTTT; CDR3 protein: CASSDQTVSNTEAFF